Listed here is a single T cell receptor beta chain. The data were obtained in a study of shared clonotypes between healthy human individuals. Selected positively for CCR7 and CD45RO-negative, naive CD8 cells excluded terminally differentiated effector memory CD45RA+ cells. Method: immunoSEQ multiplex PCR; TCRdb's copy keeps in-frame clones and lacks some. Here the sample spans about 800,000 clones, about 97% being singletons. Sequencing was carried out using naive CD8+ T cells sorted from blood. This receptor was taken from a man aged 25 to 45 in good health.

This CDR3 reads CASSFRPGPRLDLQETQYF. In DNA, the CDR3 is TGTGCCAGCAGCTTTCGACCCGGGCCTAGGCTAGATTTACAAGAGACCCAGTACTTC. The V and J genes are TRBV7-9 and TRBJ2-5; D unclear. Germline assignment: CDR1 SEHNR and CDR2 FQNEAQ (reference sequence). CDR3 length: 19 residues. V lost 3 bases to trimming and J lost 2 bases, with 25 bases between them.